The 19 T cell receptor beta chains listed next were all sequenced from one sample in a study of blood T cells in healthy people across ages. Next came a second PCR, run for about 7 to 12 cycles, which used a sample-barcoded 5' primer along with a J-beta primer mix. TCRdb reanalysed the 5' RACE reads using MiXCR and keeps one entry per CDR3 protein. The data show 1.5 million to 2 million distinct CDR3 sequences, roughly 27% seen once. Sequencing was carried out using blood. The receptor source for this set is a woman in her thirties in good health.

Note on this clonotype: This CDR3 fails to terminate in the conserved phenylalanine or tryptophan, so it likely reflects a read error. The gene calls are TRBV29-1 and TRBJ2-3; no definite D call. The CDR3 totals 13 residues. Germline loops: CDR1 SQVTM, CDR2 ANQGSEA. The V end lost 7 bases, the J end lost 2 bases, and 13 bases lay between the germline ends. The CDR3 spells CSARRFLTDTQYC. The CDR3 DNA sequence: TGCAGCGCGAGGCGTTTCCTCACAGATACGCAGTATTGT.

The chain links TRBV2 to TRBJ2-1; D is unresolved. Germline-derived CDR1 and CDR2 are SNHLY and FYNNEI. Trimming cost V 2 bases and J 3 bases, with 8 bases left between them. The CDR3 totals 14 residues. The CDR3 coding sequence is TGTGCCAGCAGTGAACTAGACTTCTACAATGAGCAGTTCTTC. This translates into CASSELDFYNEQFF.

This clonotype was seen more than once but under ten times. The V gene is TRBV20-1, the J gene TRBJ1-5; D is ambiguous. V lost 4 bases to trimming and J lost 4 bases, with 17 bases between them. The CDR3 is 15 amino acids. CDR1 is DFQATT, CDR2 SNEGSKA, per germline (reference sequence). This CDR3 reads CSATPSAIGNQPQHF. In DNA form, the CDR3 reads TGCAGTGCTACCCCGAGCGCCATAGGGAATCAGCCCCAGCATTTT.

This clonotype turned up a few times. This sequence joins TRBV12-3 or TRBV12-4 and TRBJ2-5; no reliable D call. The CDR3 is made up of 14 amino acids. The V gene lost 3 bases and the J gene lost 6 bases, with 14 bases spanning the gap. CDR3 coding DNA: TGTGCCAGCAGTTTTGGCGGATCTCACCAGACCCAGTACTTC. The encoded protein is CASSFGGSHQTQYF.

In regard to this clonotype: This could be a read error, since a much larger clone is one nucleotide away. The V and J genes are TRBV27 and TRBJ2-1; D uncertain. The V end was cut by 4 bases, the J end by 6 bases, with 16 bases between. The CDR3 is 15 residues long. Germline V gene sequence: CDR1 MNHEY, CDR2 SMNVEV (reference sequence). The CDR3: CASSWSSRPRNEQFF. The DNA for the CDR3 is TGTGCCAGCAGTTGGTCGTCTAGACCGCGCAATGAGCAGTTCTTC.

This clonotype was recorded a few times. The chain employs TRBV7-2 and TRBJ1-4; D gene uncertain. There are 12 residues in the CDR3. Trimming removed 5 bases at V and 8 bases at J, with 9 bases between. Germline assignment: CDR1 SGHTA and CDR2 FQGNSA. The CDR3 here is CASSVTSEKLFF. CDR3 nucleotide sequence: TGTGCCAGCAGCGTGACCAGCGAAAAACTGTTTTTT.

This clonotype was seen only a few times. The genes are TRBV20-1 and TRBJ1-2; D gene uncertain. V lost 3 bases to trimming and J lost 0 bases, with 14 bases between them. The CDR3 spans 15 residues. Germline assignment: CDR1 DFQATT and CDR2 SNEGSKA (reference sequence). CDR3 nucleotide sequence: TGCAGTGCTAGTGGACGCAATCAGGCTAACTATGGCTACACCTTC. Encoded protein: CSASGRNQANYGYTF.

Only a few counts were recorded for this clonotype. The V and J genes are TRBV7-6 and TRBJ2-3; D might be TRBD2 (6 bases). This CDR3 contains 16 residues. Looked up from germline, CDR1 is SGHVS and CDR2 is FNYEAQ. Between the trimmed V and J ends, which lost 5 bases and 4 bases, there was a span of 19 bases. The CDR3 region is CASSLSIGGAADTQYF. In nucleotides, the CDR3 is TGTGCCAGCAGCCTCTCAATCGGGGGAGCCGCAGATACGCAGTATTTT.

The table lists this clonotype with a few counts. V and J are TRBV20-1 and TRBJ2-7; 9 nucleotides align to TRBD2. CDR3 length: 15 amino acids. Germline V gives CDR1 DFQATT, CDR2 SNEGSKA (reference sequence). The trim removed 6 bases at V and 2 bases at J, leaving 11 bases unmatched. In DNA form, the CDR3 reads TGCAGTGCCACAGTTTTAGCGGGAGACCCCTACGAGCAGTACTTC. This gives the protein CSATVLAGDPYEQYF.

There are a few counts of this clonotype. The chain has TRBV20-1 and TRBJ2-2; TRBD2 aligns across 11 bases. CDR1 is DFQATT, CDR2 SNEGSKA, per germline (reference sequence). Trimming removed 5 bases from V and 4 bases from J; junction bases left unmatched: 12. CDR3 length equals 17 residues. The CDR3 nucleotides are TGCAGTGCTGTCTCCCCTACTAGCGGGAGAGGCACCGGGGAGCTGTTTTTT. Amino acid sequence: CSAVSPTSGRGTGELFF.

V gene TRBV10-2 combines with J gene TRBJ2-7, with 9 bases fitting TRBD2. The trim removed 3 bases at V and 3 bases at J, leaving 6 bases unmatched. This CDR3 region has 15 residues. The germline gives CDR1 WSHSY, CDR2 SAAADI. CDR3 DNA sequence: TGCGCCAGCAGTGATGGCGGGAGGGGACGCTACGAGCAGTACTTC. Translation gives CASSDGGRGRYEQYF.

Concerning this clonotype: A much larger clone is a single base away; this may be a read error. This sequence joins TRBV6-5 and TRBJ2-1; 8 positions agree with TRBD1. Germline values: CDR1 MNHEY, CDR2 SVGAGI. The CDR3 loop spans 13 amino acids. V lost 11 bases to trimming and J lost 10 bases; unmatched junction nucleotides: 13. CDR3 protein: CASGQGASNEQFF. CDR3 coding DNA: TGTGCCTCCGGCCAGGGGGCTTCGAACGAGCAGTTCTTC.

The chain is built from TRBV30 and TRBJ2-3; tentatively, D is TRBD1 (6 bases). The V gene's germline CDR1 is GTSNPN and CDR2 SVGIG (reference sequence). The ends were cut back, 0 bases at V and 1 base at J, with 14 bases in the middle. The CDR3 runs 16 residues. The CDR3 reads CAWSVGPRGGTDTQYF. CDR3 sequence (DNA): TGTGCCTGGAGTGTGGGGCCCAGGGGCGGCACAGATACGCAGTATTTT.

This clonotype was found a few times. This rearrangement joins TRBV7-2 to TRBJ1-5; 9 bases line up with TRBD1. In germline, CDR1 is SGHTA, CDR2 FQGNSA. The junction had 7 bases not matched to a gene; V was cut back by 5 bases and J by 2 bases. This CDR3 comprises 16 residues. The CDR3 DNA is TGTGCCAGCAGCGTAAACAGGGGGCGAGGCAATCAGCCCCAGCATTTT. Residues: CASSVNRGRGNQPQHF.

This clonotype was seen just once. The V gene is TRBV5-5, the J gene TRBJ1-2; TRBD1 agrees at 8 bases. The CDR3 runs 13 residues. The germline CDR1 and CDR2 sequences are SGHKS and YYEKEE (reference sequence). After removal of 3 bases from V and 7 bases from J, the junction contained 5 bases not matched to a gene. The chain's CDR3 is CASSSGGAGGYTF. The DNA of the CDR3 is TGTGCCAGCAGCTCAGGGGGCGCGGGTGGCTACACCTTC.

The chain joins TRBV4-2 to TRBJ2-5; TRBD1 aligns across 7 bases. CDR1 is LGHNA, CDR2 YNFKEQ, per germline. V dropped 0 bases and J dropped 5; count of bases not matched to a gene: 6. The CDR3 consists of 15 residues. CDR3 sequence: CASSQEEGGVETQYF. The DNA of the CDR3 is TGTGCCAGCAGCCAAGAAGAAGGGGGCGTGGAGACCCAGTACTTC.

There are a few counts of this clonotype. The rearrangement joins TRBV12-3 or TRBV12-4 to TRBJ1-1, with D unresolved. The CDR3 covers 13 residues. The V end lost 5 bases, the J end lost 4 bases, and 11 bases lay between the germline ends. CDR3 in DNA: TGTGCCAGCAGTCCTCGGGCCCCCACTGAAGCTTTCTTT. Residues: CASSPRAPTEAFF.

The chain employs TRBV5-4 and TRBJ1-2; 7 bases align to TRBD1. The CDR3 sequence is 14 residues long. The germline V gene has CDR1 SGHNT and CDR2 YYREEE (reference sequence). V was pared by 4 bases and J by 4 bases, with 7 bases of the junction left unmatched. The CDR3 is CASSVGTDLYGYTF. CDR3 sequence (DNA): TGTGCCAGCAGCGTCGGGACAGACCTCTATGGCTACACCTTC.

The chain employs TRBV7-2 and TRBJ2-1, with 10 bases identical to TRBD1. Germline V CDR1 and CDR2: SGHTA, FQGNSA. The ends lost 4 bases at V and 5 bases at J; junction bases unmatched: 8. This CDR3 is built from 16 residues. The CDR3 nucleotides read TGTGCCAGCAGCTCCTCCGGGACAGGGGCCCACAATGAGCAGTTCTTC. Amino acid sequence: CASSSSGTGAHNEQFF.